This T cell receptor beta chain was identified during a study of T-cell reconstitution after alpha-beta-depleted transplantation in children. Study findings and constraints: It was reported that alpha-beta T cells came from several hundred expanded graft clones (about two months after transplant). Among T cells one year after transplant, newly produced cells accounted for most counts and diversity. In some patients, recipient T cells and intrathymic progenitors surviving conditioning explained high day-60 diversity.

Construction of the TCRbeta library involved unique molecular identifiers. TCRdb ran MiXCR on the PCR reads and lists one entry per CDR3 protein. The repertoire has hundreds of thousands of distinct CDR3 sequences, about 9.9% of them found once; the top ten carry about 25%. CDR1 is LGHNA and CDR2 is YNFKEQ in the germline V gene. The CDR3 is 15 residues long. V lost 4 bases, J lost 3 bases, and 4 bases stayed unmatched. This clonotype was picked up many times. The antigen remains undetermined. Sequenced here: peripheral blood, sampled 180 days after TCRalphabeta/CD19-depleted stem cell transplant. This chain connects TRBV4-2 to TRBJ2-5; TRBD1 matches 11 bases. The sequence was obtained from a male patient aged 2 to 10 who had a stem cell transplant for chronic granulomatous disease, so the T cells may come from the graft donor. CDR3: CASSRPGQGEETQYF. In nucleotides, the CDR3 is TGTGCCAGCAGCCGGCCGGGACAGGGGGAAGAGACCCAGTACTTC.